The 24 T cell receptor beta chains reported below all come from one sample, sequenced in a study of blood T cell repertoires in COVID-19. Assay: immunoSEQ multiplex PCR; the TCRdb copy retains only in-frame clones and omits some. The table includes more than 65,000 clones, about 68% detected once. The sequencing sample was made of peripheral blood. The receptors originated from a woman aged 70 to 79 with acute or convalescent COVID-19.

This clone occurred once. The chain links TRBV7-2 to TRBJ2-2; no clear D. The CDR3 totals 15 residues. CDR1 and CDR2 (germline): SGHTA, FQGNSA. Trimming pared 1 base from V and 4 bases from J, leaving 10 bases between. CDR3 coding DNA: TGTGCCAGCAGCTTAGGGGCTCGAGTCACCGGGGAGCTGTTTTTT. It codes for CASSLGARVTGELFF.

This chain links TRBV24-1 with TRBJ2-3, with TRBD2 matching 12 bases. Per the germline V gene, CDR1 is KGHDR and CDR2 is SFDVKD. V shed 2 bases and J 5 bases; nucleotides not matched to a gene: 1. The CDR3 runs 15 residues. CDR3 DNA sequence: TGTGCCACCAGTGATTCGGGACTAGCGGGAGATACGCAGTATTTT. Translated: CATSDSGLAGDTQYF.

CDR3 bases: TGTGCCATCAGTGACTTTAACAGGGGCACAGGGACCCAGTACTTC. Translating gives CAISDFNRGTGTQYF. V is TRBV10-3 and J is TRBJ2-5; 7 nucleotides agree with TRBD1. This CDR3 has 15 residues. Germline CDR1 is ENHRY and CDR2 is SYGVKD. V shed 3 bases, J shed 7 bases, and the junction held 11 bases outside the gene matches.

CDR3 sequence: CASSLETGAQHF. The CDR3 DNA sequence: TGTGCCAGCAGCTTAGAGACAGGGGCCCAGCATTTT. The chain uses TRBV7-2 and TRBJ1-5; 8 bases line up with TRBD1. Losses at the gene ends were 1 base for V and 11 bases for J; bases not matched to a gene: 1. Germline CDR1 SGHTA, CDR2 FQGNSA. The CDR3 length is 12 residues.

This chain uses TRBV10-3 with TRBJ1-5; D remains unclear. The CDR3 is made up of 15 amino acids. The V end was cut by 2 bases, the J end by 3 bases, with 11 bases between. Germline V CDR1 and CDR2: ENHRY, SYGVKD. DNA of the CDR3: TGTGCCATCAGTGAGGGGTGGCAGGACAATCAGCCCCAGCATTTT. This sequence encodes CAISEGWQDNQPQHF.

This clone was detected once. The chain has TRBV12-5 and TRBJ1-2, with no clear D. The CDR3 contains 14 residues. Germline V lookup: CDR1 LGHNT, CDR2 FRNRAP. V shed 0 bases and J shed 4 bases, with 9 bases lying between them. CDR3 protein: CASGLVGGGYGYTF. The CDR3 DNA reads TGTGCTAGTGGTTTGGTTGGTGGCGGCTATGGCTACACCTTC.

The gene calls are TRBV18 and TRBJ2-5; 8 bases align to TRBD1. The V gene's germline CDR1 is KGHSH and CDR2 LQKENI. This CDR3 is built from 13 residues. V shed 0 bases, J shed 7 bases, and the junction held 1 base outside the gene matches. CDR3 nucleotide sequence: TGTGCCAGCTCACCACCCACAGGGGGGACCCAGTACTTC. This sequence encodes CASSPPTGGTQYF.

This chain's CDR3 is CASSSPRQVGTDTQYF. CDR3 DNA: TGTGCCAGCAGCTCCCCCCGGCAGGTGGGCACAGATACGCAGTATTTT. This chain joins TRBV7-9 and TRBJ2-3; the D is unclear. The CDR3 consists of 16 residues. Trimming left V 4 bases short and J 1 base short, with 15 bases between. The germline CDR1 and CDR2 sequences are SEHNR and FQNEAQ (reference sequence).

The chain is built from TRBV5-1 and TRBJ2-1; the D gene is possibly TRBD1 (7 bases). The V gene lost 2 bases and the J gene lost 8 bases, with 14 bases spanning the gap. The CDR3 spans 14 residues. The germline V gene encodes CDR1 SGHRS and CDR2 YFSETQ. The CDR3 region is CASSFWTGGHEQFF. The CDR3 DNA sequence: TGCGCCAGCAGCTTTTGGACAGGAGGGCATGAGCAGTTCTTC.

V is TRBV18 and J is TRBJ1-5, with D perhaps matching TRBD1 (6 bases). The CDR3 is made up of 14 amino acids. With 3 bases removed from V and 6 bases from J, the gap between germline ends came to 12 bases. The germline V gene encodes CDR1 KGHSH and CDR2 LQKENI. Here the CDR3 reads CASSPSGAVQPQHF. CDR3 sequence (DNA): TGTGCCAGCTCACCCTCAGGGGCTGTTCAGCCCCAGCATTTT.

The rearrangement links TRBV28 to TRBJ2-2; possibly TRBD1 for D (5 bases). Germline CDR1 and CDR2: MDHEN and SYDVKM. The CDR3 loop spans 14 amino acids. V gave up 7 bases and J gave up 2 bases, with 11 bases separating them. The CDR3 region has the DNA TGTGCCAGCATGGGGCAGAGAAACACCGGGGAGCTGTTTTTT. Translated, it gives CASMGQRNTGELFF.

The rearrangement uses TRBV5-4 and TRBJ1-5, with 7 bases that match TRBD1. Germline loops: CDR1 SGHNT, CDR2 YYREEE (reference sequence). CDR3 length equals 17 residues. Trimming took 3 bases from V and 5 from J; bases not matched to a gene: 14. The CDR3 sequence: CASSSTNRGGKYQPQHF. Written as DNA, the CDR3 is TGTGCCAGCAGCTCCACTAACAGGGGTGGGAAGTATCAGCCCCAGCATTTT. Using reference TRBV5-4 and TRBJ1-5 for the parts outside the CDR3, the full variable domain is ETGVTQSPTHLIKTRGQQVTLRCSSQSGHNTVSWYQQALGQGPQFIFQYYREEENGRGNFPPRFSGLQFPNYSSELNVNALELDDSALYLCASSSTNRGGKYQPQHFGDGTRLSIL.

V and J are TRBV4-2 and TRBJ2-7, with 15 bases lining up with TRBD2. J lost 7 bases, V lost 0 bases, and 7 bases had no gene match. CDR1 is LGHNA and CDR2 is YNFKEQ in the germline V gene. The CDR3 covers 17 residues. The CDR3 reads CASSQDPQGLAGGEQYF. The CDR3 nucleotides read TGTGCCAGCAGCCAAGATCCTCAAGGACTAGCGGGAGGGGAGCAGTACTTC.

The V and J genes are TRBV19 and TRBJ1-3; 8 nucleotides align to TRBD1. CDR1 is LNHDA, CDR2 SQIVND, per germline (reference sequence). The V gene end was trimmed by 7 bases and the J gene end by 0 bases; junction bases not matched to a gene: 11. CDR3 length: 17 residues. This CDR3 reads CASTLSQGAYSGNTIYF. CDR3 coding DNA: TGTGCCAGTACCTTAAGCCAGGGGGCCTACTCTGGAAACACCATATATTTT. The full variable domain, with the rest looked up from reference TRBV19 and TRBJ1-3, is DGGITQSPKYLFRKEGQNVTLSCEQNLNHDAMYWYRQDPGQGLRLIYYSQIVNDFQKGDIAEGYSVSREKKESFPLTVTSAQKNPTAFYLCASTLSQGAYSGNTIYFGEGSWLTVV.

The V and J genes are TRBV7-9 and TRBJ2-1; D might be TRBD1 (5 bases). The CDR3 is made up of 14 amino acids. Germline V gene sequence: CDR1 SEHNR, CDR2 FQNEAQ (reference sequence). V lost 4 bases and J lost 8, with 15 bases in between. The CDR3 bases are TGTGCCAGCAGCTCTTCGCTCCAGGGCGATGAGCAGTTCTTC. It encodes CASSSSLQGDEQFF.

This clone was seen only a few times. Other DNA sequences in this specimen translate into the identical CDR3. The chain couples TRBV6-6 to TRBJ1-3; the D is unclear. The V end was cut by 0 bases, the J end by 0 bases, with 9 bases between. The length of the CDR3 is 16 residues. The germline CDR1 and CDR2 sequences are MNHNY and SVGAGI (reference sequence). CDR3 DNA: TGTGCCAGCAGTTACTCGGATAGCCGCTCTGGAAACACCATATATTTT. It yields the protein CASSYSDSRSGNTIYF.

The J gene is TRBJ1-2, the V gene TRBV28; perhaps TRBD1 as D (5 bases). Germline V gene sequence: CDR1 MDHEN, CDR2 SYDVKM. Trimming took off 6 bases at V and 10 bases at J, with 18 bases between the two ends. The CDR3 length is 13 residues. CDR3 sequence: CASSLAGPRDYTF. CDR3 DNA: TGTGCCAGCAGCTTAGCGGGACCGCGAGACTACACCTTC.

The V and J genes are TRBV10-2 and TRBJ1-5; the D is unclear. V was pared by 0 bases and J by 6 bases, with 9 bases between. This CDR3 spans 14 amino acids. Per germline, CDR1 WSHSY and CDR2 SAAADI. CDR3 nucleotides: TGCGCCAGCAGTGAGTCGGGTAGAGGTCAGCCCCAGCATTTT. Encoded protein: CASSESGRGQPQHF.

This chain connects TRBV27 to TRBJ2-1; TRBD2 matches 7 bases. Germline V CDR1 and CDR2: MNHEY, SMNVEV (reference sequence). There are 17 residues in the CDR3. Unmatched junction bases numbered 14, after V lost 4 bases and J lost 5 bases. The CDR3 coding sequence is TGTGCCAGCAGTTCTGGAAGGGAGGGCCGGGGGGACAATGAGCAGTTCTTC. It yields the protein CASSSGREGRGDNEQFF.

The chain joins TRBV5-1 to TRBJ2-3; tentatively, D is TRBD2 (5 bases). The V and J ends lost 9 bases and 2 bases respectively, with 13 bases between them. This CDR3 has 13 residues. From germline, CDR1 is SGHRS and CDR2 YFSETQ. The CDR3 region has the DNA TGCGCCACCCGCGGGCAGCACACAGATACGCAGTATTTT. Protein sequence: CATRGQHTDTQYF.

The genes are TRBV5-6 and TRBJ2-2, with 8 bases that match TRBD1. The CDR3 is 15 residues long. Per germline, CDR1 SGHDT and CDR2 YYEEEE. V was clipped by 6 bases and J by 4 bases; unmatched bases: 8. CDR3 bases: TGTGCCAGCACCTTCCGGGACAGGATCACCGGGGAGCTGTTTTTT. It is translated as CASTFRDRITGELFF.

The chain uses TRBV29-1 and TRBJ2-2; D unresolved. Trimming stripped 5 bases from V and 4 bases from J, with 14 bases between. The germline CDR1 and CDR2 sequences are SQVTM and ANQGSEA. CDR3 length: 14 amino acids. The CDR3: CSVSSGSSTGELFF. CDR3 coding DNA: TGCAGCGTTTCCTCCGGGTCCTCCACCGGGGAGCTGTTTTTT.

The genes are TRBV5-6 and TRBJ1-1; possible D gene TRBD1, 5 bases. Between the trimmed V and J ends, which lost 4 bases and 7 bases, there was a span of 17 bases. Germline V gives CDR1 SGHDT, CDR2 YYEEEE. This CDR3 is 14 amino acids long. CDR3 in DNA: TGTGCCAGCAGCCGAATTGACAGCTTCTTTGAAGCTTTCTTT. It encodes CASSRIDSFFEAFF.

The genes are TRBV10-3 and TRBJ2-7; TRBD2 matches at 15 bases. The CDR3 spans 18 residues. V dropped 6 bases and J dropped 0; count of bases not matched to a gene: 9. CDR1 is ENHRY, CDR2 SYGVKD, per germline. CDR3 sequence: CAISRTSGRARSSYEQYF. The CDR3 DNA follows: TGTGCCATCAGCCGGACTAGCGGGAGGGCCAGGAGCTCCTACGAGCAGTACTTC.